This TCR beta chain is from a study of shared T cell receptors in the human thymus. Using immunoSEQ multiplex PCR, the repertoire was profiled, and TCRdb retains in-frame clones only, with some absent. The sample has about 380,000 clones, around 95% seen once. The germline CDR1 and CDR2 sequences are MNHNS and SASEGT. V lost 7 bases to trimming and J lost 0 bases, with 13 bases between them. The CDR3 is 15 amino acids. Sequencing was carried out using thymocytes. This clonotype was obtained from a human donor. The V gene is TRBV6-1, the J gene TRBJ1-3; a weak D match, TRBD1 (6 bases). The CDR3: CASTRQVISGNTIYF. Here the CDR3 DNA reads TGTGCCAGCACTCGACAGGTGATCTCTGGAAACACCATATATTTT.